This T cell receptor (beta chain) stems from a study of CD8 T cells in ankylosing spondylitis. Trimming stripped 1 base from V and 8 bases from J, with 17 bases between. This CDR3 comprises 15 residues. CDR1 and CDR2 (germline): SEHNR, FQNEAQ (reference sequence). With respect to this clonotype: Its antigen remains unidentified.

Each CDR3 protein is one row after TCRdb ran MiXCR on the 5' RACE reads. The data hold more than 110,000 distinct CDR3 sequences, with roughly 8.3% observed a single time. Regarding the study as a whole: Within ankylosing spondylitis blood, a TCR beta motif made up of seven to nine highly homologous variants appeared to be characteristic.

Input material: synovial fluid, either unsorted or a sorted T cell fraction (not recorded which). This chain uses TRBV7-9 with TRBJ1-2, with D maybe TRBD1 (5 bases). This clonotype originated in a male donor with ankylosing spondylitis. The DNA for the CDR3 is TGTGCCAGCAGCTTAGTCGCTCAGGGAGTAGGCGGCTACACCTTC. Translating gives CASSLVAQGVGGYTF.